The source of this T cell receptor (beta chain) is a study of cytomegalovirus exposure and HLA in healthy donors. V trimming: 7 bases; J trimming: 2 bases; junction bases outside the gene matches: 7. The germline gives CDR1 SGHRS, CDR2 YFSETQ. This CDR3 region has 14 residues. TCRdb keeps only in-frame clones here, not all; method: immunoSEQ multiplex PCR. The repertoire includes tens of thousands of clones, around 82% of them detected once, and 9% to 14% sits in the top ten. The sequence came from a woman aged 18-35 years in good health and CMV-seropositive. The chain recombines TRBV5-1 with TRBJ2-7; 9 bases align to TRBD1. The sample consisted of PBMCs. CDR3 nucleotides: TGCGCCAGCGGATCCCGACAGGGGGCCTACGAGCAGTACTTC. Translation gives CASGSRQGAYEQYF.